Shown below are 9 T cell receptor beta chains from a single sample sequenced in a study of Graves' ophthalmopathy and Graves' hyperthyroidism. CDR3 regions of TCR beta were amplified from RNA transcripts. First-round RT-PCR used HTBI primers; second-round multiplex PCR followed. TCRdb processed the multiplex PCR reads anew with MiXCR; each CDR3 protein has one entry. The sample comprises about 370,000 distinct CDR3 sequences, roughly 15% of which are singletons, and 2% to 3% rests with the top ten. Sequencing was done on a sample of peripheral blood. Every receptor here comes from an adult woman with stable Graves' hyperthyroidism.

There are a few counts of this clonotype. V and J are TRBV5-5 and TRBJ1-5; 7 bases line up with TRBD1. CDR1 is SGHKS and CDR2 is YYEKEE in the germline V gene (reference sequence). Trimming removed 1 base from V and 2 bases from J; junction bases left unmatched: 3. CDR3 size: 15 residues. Written as DNA, the CDR3 is TGTGCCAGCAGCTTGATAGGGGGCGGCAATCAGCCCCAGCATTTT. Translating gives CASSLIGGGNQPQHF.

Of note for this clonotype: This may arise from a read error, as a much more abundant clone is one base away. No conserved phenylalanine or tryptophan ends this CDR3, so it is likely a read error. V and J are TRBV7-2 and TRBJ2-7; no definite D call. The V end lost 5 bases, the J end lost 2 bases, and 10 bases lay between the germline ends. This CDR3 has 13 amino acids. Germline V gives CDR1 SGHTA, CDR2 FQGNSA. CDR3 nucleotides: TGTGCCAGCAGCACCTACACCGCCTACGAGCAGTACTAC. It specifies CASSTYTAYEQYY.

The chain uses TRBV6-5 and TRBJ1-5; D is unclear. Trimming stripped 2 bases from V and 6 bases from J, with 8 bases between. The CDR3 loop spans 13 amino acids. Per germline, CDR1 MNHEY and CDR2 SVGAGI. The CDR3 protein is CASSYREAQPQHF. The CDR3, as DNA: TGTGCCAGCAGTTACAGGGAGGCTCAGCCCCAGCATTTT.

The table lists this clonotype with many counts. The V and J genes are TRBV28 and TRBJ1-5; weak D call: TRBD1 (5 bases). Germline loops: CDR1 MDHEN, CDR2 SYDVKM. Trimming pared 1 base from V and 2 bases from J, leaving 12 bases between. The CDR3 covers 16 residues. The chain's CDR3 is CASSLLMTVGNQPQHF. CDR3 nucleotides: TGTGCCAGCAGTTTATTGATGACAGTCGGCAATCAGCCCCAGCATTTT.

This clonotype was recorded at least ten times. This chain uses TRBV28 with TRBJ1-1; 9 bases match TRBD1. V lost 3 bases to trimming and J lost 4 bases; unmatched junction nucleotides: 6. CDR1 and CDR2 from the germline V gene are MDHEN and SYDVKM. The CDR3 spans 15 residues. The CDR3 sequence is CASSFYYRGLTEAFF. CDR3 sequence (DNA): TGTGCCAGCAGTTTCTATTACAGGGGGCTCACTGAAGCTTTCTTT. Full variable domain (outside the CDR3, taken from reference TRBV28 and TRBJ1-1): DVKVTQSSRYLVKRTGEKVFLECVQDMDHENMFWYRQDPGLGLRLIYFSYDVKMKEKGDIPEGYSVSREKKERFSLILESASTNQTSMYLCASSFYYRGLTEAFFGQGTRLTVV.

A word on this clonotype: With a much larger clone just one base away, this may be a read error. As the CDR3 is not closed by the conserved phenylalanine or tryptophan, this likely results from a read error. CDR3 loop: CSARDRTGGGEEQYL. CDR3 coding DNA: TGCAGTGCTAGAGATAGGACGGGAGGAGGAGAAGAGCAGTACCTC. The chain is built from TRBV20-1 and TRBJ2-7; 7 nucleotides match TRBD2. The germline V gene has CDR1 DFQATT and CDR2 SNEGSKA (reference sequence). Trimming took 0 bases from V and 7 from J; bases not matched to a gene: 12. This CDR3 contains 15 residues.

V gene TRBV11-2 combines with J gene TRBJ2-6; 9 nucleotides agree with TRBD1. The CDR3 contains 18 residues. With V trimmed by 4 bases and J by 1 base, 8 bases remained unmatched. Germline CDR1 is SGHAT and CDR2 is FQNNGV. The CDR3 DNA reads TGTGCCAGCAGCTCCCCGGGACAGGGTTTGTCTGGGGCCAACGTCCTGACTTTC. Protein sequence: CASSSPGQGLSGANVLTF.

About this clonotype: A much larger clone differs from this one at a single base, so this may be a read error. The chain links TRBV10-2 to TRBJ1-5; D is undetermined. Germline V lookup: CDR1 WSHSY, CDR2 SAAADI. The CDR3 length is 13 residues. In DNA, the CDR3 is TGCCCCAGCAAAAAGGAACCGGATCAGCCCCAGCATTTT. Its protein product is CPSKKEPDQPQHF.

J is TRBJ2-7 and V is TRBV11-1; 15 bases are shared with TRBD2. Germline loops: CDR1 SGHAT, CDR2 FQDESV (reference sequence). CDR3 length: 17 residues. The trim removed 4 bases at V and 6 bases at J, leaving 10 bases unmatched. The CDR3 loop reads CASSYRTSGRASAEQYF. CDR3 bases: TGTGCCAGCAGCTACAGGACTAGCGGGAGGGCCAGCGCCGAGCAGTACTTC.